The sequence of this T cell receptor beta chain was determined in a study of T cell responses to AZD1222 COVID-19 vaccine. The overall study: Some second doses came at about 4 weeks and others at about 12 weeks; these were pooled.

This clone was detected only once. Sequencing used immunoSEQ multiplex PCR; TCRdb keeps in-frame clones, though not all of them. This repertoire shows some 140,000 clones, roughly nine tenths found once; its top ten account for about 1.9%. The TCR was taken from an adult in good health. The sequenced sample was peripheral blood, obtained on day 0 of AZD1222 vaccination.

The CDR3 spells CSVEDEAGEGEKLFF. CDR3 in DNA: TGCAGCGTTGAAGATGAGGCAGGGGAGGGTGAAAAACTGTTTTTT. The chain links TRBV29-1 to TRBJ1-4; tentatively, D is TRBD1 (6 bases). CDR1 and CDR2 (germline): SQVTM, ANQGSEA. The CDR3 has 15 residues. Trimming took 0 bases from V and 7 from J, leaving 15 bases between them.